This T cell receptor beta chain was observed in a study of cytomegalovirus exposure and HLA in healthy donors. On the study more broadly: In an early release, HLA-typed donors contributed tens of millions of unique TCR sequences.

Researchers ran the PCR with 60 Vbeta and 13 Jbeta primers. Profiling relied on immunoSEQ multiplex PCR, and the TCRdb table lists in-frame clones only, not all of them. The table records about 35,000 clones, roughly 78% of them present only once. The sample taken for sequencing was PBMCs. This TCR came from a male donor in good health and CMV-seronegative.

For the CDR3, the DNA is TGTGCCAGCAGTTCACAGGGGCGGGGGCAGTACTTC. It translates to CASSSQGRGQYF. This chain links TRBV28 with TRBJ2-7; D is possibly TRBD1 (7 bases). Germline CDR1 MDHEN, CDR2 SYDVKM. This CDR3 comprises 12 residues. V gave up 4 bases and J gave up 9 bases, with 13 bases separating them.